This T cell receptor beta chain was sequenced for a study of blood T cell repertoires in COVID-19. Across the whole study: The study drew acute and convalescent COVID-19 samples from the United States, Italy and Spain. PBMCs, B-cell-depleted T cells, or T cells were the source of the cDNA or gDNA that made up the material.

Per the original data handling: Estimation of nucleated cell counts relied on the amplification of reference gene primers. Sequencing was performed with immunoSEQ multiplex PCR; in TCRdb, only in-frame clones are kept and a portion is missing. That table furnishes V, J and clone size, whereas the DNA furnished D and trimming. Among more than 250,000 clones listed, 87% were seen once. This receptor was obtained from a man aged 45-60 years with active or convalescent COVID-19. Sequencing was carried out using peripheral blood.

Here the CDR3 reads CASKQGRSTDTQYF. CDR3 nucleotides: TGTGCCAGCAAACAGGGACGGAGCACAGATACGCAGTATTTT. The chain links TRBV2 to TRBJ2-3, with a weak D call TRBD1 (6 bases). Trimming stripped 7 bases from V and 0 bases from J, with 11 bases between. Germline V gene lookup returns CDR1 SNHLY and CDR2 FYNNEI. The CDR3 sequence is 14 residues long.